This TCR beta chain was captured in a study of shared clonotypes between healthy human individuals. The table came from immunoSEQ multiplex PCR; TCRdb's copy has only in-frame clones and leaves some out. The sample lists a few hundred thousand clones, roughly 80% occurring once. Unsorted material relied on approximately 100 million PBMCs as the source of genomic DNA. Trimming removed 6 bases from V and 5 bases from J, with 10 bases in between. The CDR3 contains 11 residues. In germline, CDR1 is DFQATT, CDR2 SNEGSKA (reference sequence). The chain employs TRBV20-1 and TRBJ1-1, with no clear D. Sequencing was performed on PBMCs. The receptor's source is a woman between 40 and 55 years old in good health. Some clones in this sample may be carry-over from other donors' samples. The CDR3 here is CSARPGTEAFF. As DNA, the CDR3 is TGCAGTGCCCGACCGGGAACTGAAGCTTTCTTT.